The clone carrying this TCR beta chain was seen at least ten times. Its matching antigen is unknown. The sample comes from a study of T cells in Graves' hyperthyroidism and ophthalmopathy. V lost 11 bases and J 7 bases, leaving 20 bases between the germline ends. CDR3 length: 13 amino acids. Germline loops: CDR1 LGHDT, CDR2 YNNKEL (reference sequence). The investigators amplified TCR beta CDR3 regions from RNA transcripts. First-round RT-PCR of the TCR CDR3 relied on the HTBI primer set. From the multiplex PCR reads, TCRdb called clonotypes with MiXCR, one entry per CDR3 protein. The sample has approximately 410,000 distinct CDR3 sequences, roughly an eighth seen once. Study-level points and caveats: Through a model of 13 V-J features, ophthalmopathy was separated from stable hyperthyroidism.

Sequenced: blood. The chain couples TRBV3-1 to TRBJ1-2; D is uncertain. This sequence was found in a woman in her late teens or twenties with Graves' hyperthyroidism. CDR3 bases: TGTGCCTCCCGGAGATCGAAGGGTGGTGGCTACACCTTC. It translates to CASRRSKGGGYTF.